One sample yielded the 13 T cell receptor beta chains listed below, sequenced in a study of cytomegalovirus exposure and HLA in healthy donors (dated by TCRdb to 2016 to 2017). Library preparation employed the immunoSEQ multiplex PCR assay. A mixture of 60 forward primers for TCR Vbeta segments and 13 reverse primers for TCR Jbeta segments was used in the multiplex PCR. The immuneACCESS repertoire file appears here via TCRdb, limited to in-frame rearrangements. These files lack a portion of the clones; in checked studies, under half of the deficit traces to unresolved V genes, and the cause of the others is not known. For this sample there are around 150,000 clones; approximately 80% appear just once. The top ten hold 1.3% to 1.5% of the sample. Input material: PBMCs. Receptors originate from a woman between 40 and 55 years old in good health and CMV-seronegative.

This chain joins TRBV28 and TRBJ1-5; a possible D gene is TRBD1 (5 bases). The ends were cut back, 5 bases at V and 7 bases at J, with 9 bases in the middle. This CDR3 region has 12 residues. Germline CDR1 reads MDHEN; CDR2 reads SYDVKM. CDR3 bases: TGTGCCAGCAGTGCACAGGAGCAGCCCCAGCATTTT. Its protein is CASSAQEQPQHF.

The gene calls are TRBV7-2 and TRBJ2-1, with TRBD1 matching over 10 bases. The CDR3 extends over 16 amino acids. Germline loops: CDR1 SGHTA, CDR2 FQGNSA. Germline trimming cut 2 bases from V and 2 bases from J; bases unmatched to any gene: 3. The CDR3 region has the DNA TGTGCCAGCAGCTTACGGGGGACAGGGGCCTACAATGAGCAGTTCTTC. It yields the protein CASSLRGTGAYNEQFF.

The table lists this clone with many counts. The rearrangement joins TRBV4-1 to TRBJ1-2, with TRBD1 matching 7 bases. Germline CDR1 MGHRA, CDR2 YSYEKL. The CDR3 has 16 amino acids. Trimming cost V 6 bases and J 4 bases; bases outside gene matches: 14. CDR3 region: CASSHSGTAFGYGYTF. CDR3 coding DNA: TGCGCCAGCAGTCATTCCGGGACAGCCTTTGGCTATGGCTACACCTTC.

The V and J genes are TRBV4-1 and TRBJ2-2; 11 bases align to TRBD2. CDR1 is MGHRA, CDR2 YSYEKL, per germline. CDR3 length equals 20 residues. The V gene end was trimmed by 0 bases and the J gene end by 4 bases; junction bases not matched to a gene: 13. The CDR3 DNA reads TGCGCCAGCAGCCAAGATCACGGGGTAGCGGGGGGGCCGAGCACCGGGGAGCTGTTTTTT. It translates to CASSQDHGVAGGPSTGELFF.

The chain uses TRBV27 and TRBJ2-7; 10 positions match TRBD1. The CDR3 covers 13 residues. With 6 bases clipped from V and 4 bases from J, the junction kept 3 bases outside the gene matches. Germline lookup yields CDR1 MNHEY and CDR2 SMNVEV (reference sequence). For the CDR3, the DNA is TGTGCCAGCAGGGACAGGGGGTGGTACGAGCAGTACTTC. Its translation is CASRDRGWYEQYF.

This clone occurred a few times. The chain links TRBV18 to TRBJ2-7; 9 bases align to TRBD1. The CDR3 contains 14 residues. V was clipped by 6 bases and J by 7 bases; unmatched bases: 10. Germline CDR1 is KGHSH and CDR2 is LQKENI. Here the CDR3 DNA reads TGTGCCAGCTCCCCCCCCGGACAGGGGAGAGAGCAGTACTTC. Translating it yields CASSPPGQGREQYF.

The chain is built from TRBV29-1 and TRBJ1-1; D unresolved. The ends were cut back, 3 bases at V and 1 base at J, with 12 bases in the middle. This CDR3 contains 14 residues. Germline CDR1 is SQVTM and CDR2 is ANQGSEA. As DNA, the CDR3 is TGCAGCGTTGAGGCAGAACCCCCGAACACTGAAGCTTTCTTT. Its protein is CSVEAEPPNTEAFF.

V is TRBV6-5 and J is TRBJ2-3; D might be TRBD2 (6 bases). Between the trimmed V and J ends, which lost 8 bases and 6 bases, there was a span of 15 bases. The CDR3 sequence is 13 residues long. Germline V gives CDR1 MNHEY, CDR2 SVGAGI. CDR3 DNA sequence: TGTGCCAGCGCAGTATGGGCGGGGGATACGCAGTATTTT. As protein: CASAVWAGDTQYF.

This chain links TRBV20-1 with TRBJ1-4; D remains unclear. Trimming took 4 bases from V and 7 from J, leaving 7 bases between them. The CDR3 runs to 11 residues. The germline V gene has CDR1 DFQATT and CDR2 SNEGSKA (reference sequence). This CDR3 is CSAKLSEKLFF. CDR3 DNA sequence: TGCAGTGCTAAATTGAGTGAAAAACTGTTTTTT.

The chain recombines TRBV13 with TRBJ2-3; a weak D match, TRBD2 (5 bases). This CDR3 is built from 15 residues. The ends were cut back, 0 bases at V and 10 bases at J, with 17 bases in the middle. Germline assignment: CDR1 PRHDT and CDR2 FYEKMQ (reference sequence). The CDR3 is CASSLGLTVSDPQYF. CDR3 nucleotide sequence: TGTGCCAGCAGCTTAGGGTTGACGGTTAGCGATCCGCAGTATTTT.

The V gene is TRBV18, the J gene TRBJ2-7; 8 bases align to TRBD1. The CDR3 has 12 residues. The germline V gene encodes CDR1 KGHSH and CDR2 LQKENI. The trim removed 4 bases at V and 6 bases at J, leaving 2 bases unmatched. CDR3 nucleotides: TGTGCCAGCTCACAAACAGGGGGCGAGCAGTACTTC. Translating gives CASSQTGGEQYF.

This clone was detected once. The J gene is TRBJ1-4, the V gene TRBV6-1; D gene uncertain. Trimming pared 5 bases from V and 0 bases from J, leaving 10 bases between. CDR1 is MNHNS, CDR2 SASEGT, per germline. The CDR3 runs to 15 residues. The chain's CDR3 is CASSRPVATNEKLFF. CDR3 coding DNA: TGTGCCAGCAGTCGCCCAGTTGCAACTAATGAAAAACTGTTTTTT.

J is TRBJ1-5 and V is TRBV27; perhaps TRBD1 as D (5 bases). CDR3 length equals 9 residues. Trimming stripped 11 bases from V and 9 bases from J, with 8 bases between. CDR1 is MNHEY and CDR2 is SMNVEV in the germline V gene (reference sequence). CDR3 sequence (DNA): TGTGCCGCAGGGTGGCCCCAGCATTTT. Translation: CAAGWPQHF.